These 23 T cell receptor beta chains originate from one sample sequenced in a study of CD8+ T cells in alopecia areata. As the sequencing template, cDNA was produced by extracting RNA and reverse transcribing it. Sequencing was performed with immunoSEQ multiplex PCR; in TCRdb, only in-frame clones are kept and a portion is missing. The data contain 150,000 to 200,000 clones, roughly 60% of them singletons. Treatment described: oral pan-JAK inhibitor, 5-10 mg twice daily. The input for sequencing was CD4+ T cells sorted from blood, taken at week 24, from a patient treated with tofacitinib. The receptors originated from a human donor with alopecia areata.

The rearrangement joins TRBV5-1 to TRBJ2-7, with D hard to call. The CDR3 is made up of 13 amino acids. Trimming stripped 0 bases from V and 5 bases from J, with 9 bases between. Germline V gene lookup returns CDR1 SGHRS and CDR2 YFSETQ. CDR3 in amino acids: CASSLVGVHEQYF. The DNA for the CDR3 is TGCGCCAGCAGCTTGGTTGGGGTTCACGAGCAGTACTTC.

This clone has only a few counts. The chain uses TRBV30 and TRBJ2-5; the D gene is possibly TRBD2 (6 bases). This CDR3 comprises 15 residues. With 2 bases removed from V and 1 base from J, the gap between germline ends came to 14 bases. Germline CDR1 and CDR2: GTSNPN and SVGIG (reference sequence). CDR3 protein: CAWSLGGGGQETQYF. The CDR3 DNA sequence: TGTGCCTGGAGTCTCGGGGGTGGAGGCCAAGAGACCCAGTACTTC.

The V call is TRBV30, the J call TRBJ1-6, with D hard to call. The CDR3 is 13 amino acids. Germline values: CDR1 GTSNPN, CDR2 SVGIG (reference sequence). V lost 1 base and J 8 bases, leaving 9 bases between the germline ends. CDR3 nucleotide sequence: TGTGCCTGGAGTGAGAATTCGGATTCACCCCTCCACTTT. It yields the protein CAWSENSDSPLHF. The full variable domain, completed using reference TRBV30 and TRBJ1-6, is SQTIHQWPATLVQPVGSPLSLECTVEGTSNPNLYWYRQAAGRGLQLLFYSVGIGQISSEVPQNLSASRPQDRQFILSSKKLLLSDSGFYLCAWSENSDSPLHFGNGTRLTVT.

The chain recombines TRBV6-5 with TRBJ2-5; D is possibly TRBD2 (6 bases). There are 13 residues in the CDR3. CDR1 is MNHEY, CDR2 SVGAGI, per germline. The germline V and J ends were trimmed by 5 bases and 2 bases, with 9 bases remaining between them. The CDR3 bases are TGTGCCAGCAGTCGGGGACTTCAAGAGACCCAGTACTTC. Protein sequence: CASSRGLQETQYF.

The CDR3 region has the DNA TGTGCCAGCAGCGTAGTGGCAAATCCCTTAGACGAGCAGTACTTC. It yields the protein CASSVVANPLDEQYF. The chain carries TRBV9 and TRBJ2-7; D is unclear. Germline CDR1 is SGDLS and CDR2 is YYNGEE. The CDR3 length is 15 residues. The V gene lost 0 bases and the J gene lost 5 bases, with 15 bases spanning the gap.

The table lists this clone with a few counts. This CDR3 is CASSPVAGGVKGETQYF. CDR3 bases: TGTGCCAGCTCACCGGTGGCCGGCGGGGTAAAAGGGGAGACCCAGTACTTC. V and J are TRBV18 and TRBJ2-5; perhaps TRBD2 as D (6 bases). The CDR3 covers 17 residues. In germline, CDR1 is KGHSH, CDR2 LQKENI. V was pared by 3 bases and J by 5 bases, with 22 bases between.

The CDR3: CASSRDYPDTQYF. Written as DNA, the CDR3 is TGTGCCAGCAGCCGGGACTATCCAGATACGCAGTATTTT. The rearrangement joins TRBV7-2 to TRBJ2-3, with 7 bases fitting TRBD2. Germline lookup yields CDR1 SGHTA and CDR2 FQGNSA. Trimming at V came to 5 bases and at J to 4 bases, leaving 3 bases not matched to a gene. This CDR3 has 13 amino acids.

The gene calls are TRBV7-8 and TRBJ1-1; D perhaps matches TRBD1 (5 bases). The CDR3 contains 14 residues. CDR1 and CDR2 from the germline V gene are SGHVS and FQNEAQ. Trimming stripped 5 bases from V and 4 bases from J, with 14 bases between. The CDR3 loop reads CASSPRRGPTEAFF. CDR3 coding DNA: TGTGCCAGCAGCCCACGGCGGGGCCCCACTGAAGCTTTCTTT.

The chain joins TRBV6-1 to TRBJ1-5, with no clear D. This CDR3 is built from 13 residues. Germline assignment: CDR1 MNHNS and CDR2 SASEGT. With 1 base removed from V and 1 base from J, the gap between germline ends came to 2 bases. This CDR3 is CASSEGSNQPQHF. CDR3 coding DNA: TGTGCCAGCAGTGAAGGCAGCAATCAGCCCCAGCATTTT.

V and J are TRBV5-6 and TRBJ2-7, with D maybe TRBD1 (5 bases). The ends were cut back, 0 bases at V and 4 bases at J, with 14 bases in the middle. Germline-derived CDR1 and CDR2 are SGHDT and YYEEEE. The CDR3 consists of 15 residues. The CDR3 protein is CASSLGVGVRYEQYF. CDR3 DNA sequence: TGTGCCAGCAGCTTGGGAGTAGGGGTAAGGTACGAGCAGTACTTC.

In its sample, this clone was seen a few times. V is TRBV2 and J is TRBJ2-2; no definite D call. CDR1 and CDR2 (germline): SNHLY, FYNNEI. The CDR3 contains 11 residues. Trimming cost V 4 bases and J 9 bases, with 6 bases left between them. CDR3 protein: CASSVFRELFF. CDR3 DNA: TGTGCCAGCAGTGTTTTCCGGGAGCTGTTTTTT.

The chain employs TRBV10-3 and TRBJ1-2; TRBD1 might be the D (5 bases). The length of the CDR3 is 14 residues. The V gene lost 0 bases and the J gene lost 6 bases, with 11 bases spanning the gap. Germline lookup yields CDR1 ENHRY and CDR2 SYGVKD. CDR3 in amino acids: CAISESISGNGYTF. The CDR3 DNA is TGTGCCATCAGTGAGTCGATCTCAGGGAATGGCTACACCTTC.

This clone was detected a few times. The chain employs TRBV7-9 and TRBJ2-7, with 7 bases that match TRBD1. V was clipped by 6 bases and J by 2 bases; unmatched bases: 13. The CDR3 runs to 16 residues. Looked up from germline, CDR1 is SEHNR and CDR2 is FQNEAQ (reference sequence). The CDR3 DNA follows: TGTGCCAGCAGTTCTGAATGGGACAGTCGGGCCTACGAGCAGTACTTC. Translated: CASSSEWDSRAYEQYF. The full variable domain, with the rest looked up from reference TRBV7-9 and TRBJ2-7, is DTGVSQNPRHKITKRGQNVTFRCDPISEHNRLYWYRQTLGQGPEFLTYFQNEAQLEKSRLLSDRFSAERPKGSFSTLEIQRTEQGDSAMYLCASSSEWDSRAYEQYFGPGTRLTVT.

The genes are TRBV29-1 and TRBJ2-1, with D tentatively TRBD1 (6 bases). CDR1 and CDR2 from the germline V gene are SQVTM and ANQGSEA. This CDR3 is built from 11 residues. The CDR3 region has the DNA TGCGGGGGCCAGATATACAATGAGCAGTTCTTC. This encodes CGGQIYNEQFF.

The gene calls are TRBV30 and TRBJ2-3, with a possible D match to TRBD2 (7 bases). CDR3 length: 15 amino acids. Germline V gives CDR1 GTSNPN, CDR2 SVGIG (reference sequence). The ends were cut back, 0 bases at V and 3 bases at J, with 13 bases in the middle. DNA for the CDR3: TGTGCCTGGAGTGTACAGGGAGGGAGTACAGATACGCAGTATTTT. Translating gives CAWSVQGGSTDTQYF.

In this sample, this clone is medium-sized. This chain joins TRBV7-2 and TRBJ2-4, with D perhaps matching TRBD1 or TRBD2 (7 bases each). Trimming cost V 4 bases and J 5 bases, with 24 bases left between them. Germline V CDR1 and CDR2: SGHTA, FQGNSA. The CDR3 length is 18 residues. The CDR3 sequence is CASSSTPPGGQKQNIQYF. The CDR3 DNA is TGTGCCAGCAGCTCGACTCCCCCGGGGGGACAGAAACAAAACATTCAGTACTTC.

The rearrangement uses TRBV25-1 and TRBJ1-2; D call uncertain. The length of the CDR3 is 12 residues. Germline CDR1 MGHDK, CDR2 SYGVNS. Trimming shortened V by 5 bases and J by 3 bases, and 7 bases separated the two germline ends. CDR3 DNA sequence: TGTGCCAGCAGTTCGTTCGACTATGGCTACACCTTC. Encoded protein: CASSSFDYGYTF.

V usage is TRBV29-1 and J usage is TRBJ1-2, with TRBD1 matching 9 bases. Trimming cost V 4 bases and J 6 bases; bases outside gene matches: 9. Germline lookup yields CDR1 SQVTM and CDR2 ANQGSEA. The CDR3 has 14 amino acids. CDR3 coding DNA: TGCAGCGTTGGGACGGGACAGGGTAAAGATGGCTACACCTTC. This encodes CSVGTGQGKDGYTF.

This clone was recorded a few times. The rearrangement uses TRBV5-5 and TRBJ1-2, with D possibly matching TRBD1 (5 bases). V lost 4 bases and J 6 bases, leaving 16 bases between the germline ends. The CDR3 has 14 amino acids. Germline V gives CDR1 SGHKS, CDR2 YYEKEE (reference sequence). CDR3 in amino acids: CASSPGLIRDGYTF. CDR3 coding DNA: TGTGCCAGCAGCCCGGGGTTAATCAGGGATGGCTACACCTTC.

This clone was counted ten times or more. The chain recombines TRBV5-1 with TRBJ2-7; D unresolved. This CDR3 has 14 amino acids. The V gene lost 0 bases and the J gene lost 0 bases, with 7 bases spanning the gap. Germline assignment: CDR1 SGHRS and CDR2 YFSETQ. This chain's CDR3 is CASSLEMSSYEQYF. CDR3 DNA sequence: TGCGCCAGCAGCTTGGAGATGAGCTCCTACGAGCAGTACTTC.

This chain connects TRBV2 to TRBJ2-3; D not resolved. This CDR3 is 13 amino acids long. The ends were cut back, 0 bases at V and 1 base at J, with 2 bases in the middle. Germline V gene lookup returns CDR1 SNHLY and CDR2 FYNNEI. CDR3 bases: TGTGCCAGCAGTGAAGCTGGCACAGATACGCAGTATTTT. The encoded protein is CASSEAGTDTQYF.

The V gene is TRBV7-2, the J gene TRBJ2-1; either TRBD1 or TRBD2 may fit D (5 bases each). The ends were cut back, 5 bases at V and 1 base at J, with 12 bases in the middle. This CDR3 is built from 15 residues. CDR1 is SGHTA, CDR2 FQGNSA, per germline. CDR3 DNA: TGTGCCAGCAGCCACTTAGGGGAGTCCTACAATGAGCAGTTCTTC. Translation gives CASSHLGESYNEQFF.

The V call is TRBV5-4, the J call TRBJ2-1, with 8 bases fitting TRBD2. V lost 2 bases, J lost 0 bases, and 10 bases stayed unmatched. The germline V gene encodes CDR1 SGHNT and CDR2 YYREEE (reference sequence). This CDR3 spans 18 amino acids. The CDR3 loop reads CASSLGRGAPSSYNEQFF. In DNA form, the CDR3 reads TGTGCCAGCAGCTTAGGGCGGGGGGCCCCAAGCTCCTACAATGAGCAGTTCTTC.